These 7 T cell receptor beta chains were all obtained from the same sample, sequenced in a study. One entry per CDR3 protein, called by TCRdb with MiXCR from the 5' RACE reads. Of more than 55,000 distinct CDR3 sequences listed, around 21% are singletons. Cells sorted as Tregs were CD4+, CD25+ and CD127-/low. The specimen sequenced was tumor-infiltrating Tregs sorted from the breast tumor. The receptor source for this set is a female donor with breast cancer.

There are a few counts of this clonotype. The CDR3: CASSSLAGVVSEQFF. CDR3 coding DNA: TGTGCCAGCAGCTCACTAGCGGGAGTTGTCAGTGAGCAGTTCTTC. The rearrangement joins TRBV7-2 to TRBJ2-1; TRBD2 aligns across 11 bases. CDR1 and CDR2 from the germline V gene are SGHTA and FQGNSA. Trimming took 4 bases from V and 9 from J; bases not matched to a gene: 8. The CDR3 is 15 residues long.

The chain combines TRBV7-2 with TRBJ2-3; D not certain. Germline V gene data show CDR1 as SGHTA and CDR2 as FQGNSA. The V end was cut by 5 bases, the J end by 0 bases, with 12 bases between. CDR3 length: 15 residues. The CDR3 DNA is TGTGCCAGCAGCCCTGGACGTACTAGCACAGATACGCAGTATTTT. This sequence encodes CASSPGRTSTDTQYF.

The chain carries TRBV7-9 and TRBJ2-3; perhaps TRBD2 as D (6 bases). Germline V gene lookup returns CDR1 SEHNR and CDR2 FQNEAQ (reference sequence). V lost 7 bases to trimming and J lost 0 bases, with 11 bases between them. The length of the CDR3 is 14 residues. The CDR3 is CASKEGSSTDTQYF. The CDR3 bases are TGTGCCAGCAAGGAGGGTTCAAGCACAGATACGCAGTATTTT.

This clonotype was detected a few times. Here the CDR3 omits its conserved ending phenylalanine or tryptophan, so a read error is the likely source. The CDR3 protein is CASSLVGTGHTDTQYY. The CDR3, as DNA: TGTGCCAGCAGCTTAGTTGGGACAGGCCACACAGATACGCAGTATTAT. V usage is TRBV11-2 and J usage is TRBJ2-3, with TRBD1 matching 8 bases. This CDR3 comprises 16 residues. Trimming at V came to 1 base and at J to 2 bases, leaving 5 bases not matched to a gene. Per germline, CDR1 SGHAT and CDR2 FQNNGV.

The CDR3 DNA is TGTGCCAGCAGTTCGACGGGTAGGGGGAGTCATTCACCCCTCCACTTT. Its translation: CASSSTGRGSHSPLHF. The chain carries TRBV6-5 and TRBJ1-6; a possible D gene is TRBD1 (6 bases). Trimming removed 4 bases at V and 8 bases at J, with 18 bases between. From germline, CDR1 is MNHEY and CDR2 SVGAGI. CDR3 length: 16 amino acids.

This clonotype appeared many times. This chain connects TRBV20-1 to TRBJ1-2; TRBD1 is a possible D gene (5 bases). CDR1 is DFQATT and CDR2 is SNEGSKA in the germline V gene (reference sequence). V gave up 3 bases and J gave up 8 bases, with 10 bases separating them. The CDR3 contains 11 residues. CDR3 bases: TGCAGTGCTAGTACCGGGGGAGGCTACACCTTC. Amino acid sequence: CSASTGGGYTF.

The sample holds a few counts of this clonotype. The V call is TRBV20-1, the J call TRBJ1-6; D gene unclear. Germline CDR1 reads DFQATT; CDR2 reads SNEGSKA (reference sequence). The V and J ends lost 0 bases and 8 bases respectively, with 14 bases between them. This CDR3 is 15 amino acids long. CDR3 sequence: CSARERFWGDSPLHF. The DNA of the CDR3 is TGCAGTGCTAGAGAACGCTTCTGGGGAGATTCACCCCTCCACTTT.